A single sample gave rise to the 26 T cell receptor beta chains below, sequenced in a study of blood T cell repertoires in COVID-19. Clones were read by immunoSEQ multiplex PCR, and TCRdb kept only the in-frame ones, dropping some. The profile shows roughly 230,000 clones, around 83% of them singletons. The sample was peripheral blood. All receptors come from a man aged 35 to 55 with acute or convalescent COVID-19.

The CDR3, as DNA: TGTGCCAGCTCACCATACTCGCCACAGGGCCGGCTGCCCCAGCATTTT. Its translation: CASSPYSPQGRLPQHF. The chain carries TRBV18 and TRBJ1-5, with D possibly matching TRBD1 (6 bases). The CDR3 is 16 amino acids. V gave up 2 bases and J gave up 9 bases, with 20 bases separating them. The germline V gene encodes CDR1 KGHSH and CDR2 LQKENI. Full variable domain (remainder filled in from reference TRBV18 and TRBJ1-5): NAGVMQNPRHLVRRRGQEARLRCSPMKGHSHVYWYRQLPEEGLKFMVYLQKENIIDESGMPKERFSAEFPKEGPSILRIQQVVRGDSAAYFCASSPYSPQGRLPQHFGDGTRLSIL.

The chain combines TRBV10-3 with TRBJ2-2; D gene ambiguous. Trimming stripped 0 bases from V and 6 bases from J, with 8 bases between. The CDR3 is made up of 14 amino acids. CDR1 and CDR2 from the germline V gene are ENHRY and SYGVKD. CDR3 DNA sequence: TGTGCCATCAGTGAGTCGCAGTTACCCGGGGAGCTGTTTTTT. Translation: CAISESQLPGELFF.

V gene TRBV6-2 or TRBV6-3 combines with J gene TRBJ1-5, with TRBD1 identical over 11 bases. CDR1 is MNHEY, CDR2 SVGEGT, per germline. CDR3 length: 15 amino acids. V trimming: 6 bases; J trimming: 7 bases; junction bases outside the gene matches: 8. As DNA, the CDR3 is TGTGCCAGCAGATACGGGACAGGGGGTAACCAGCCCCAGCATTTT. Its protein is CASRYGTGGNQPQHF.

CDR3 sequence reads: CASSLAQGSQETQYF. The CDR3 region has the DNA TGCGCCAGCAGCTTGGCCCAGGGATCACAAGAGACCCAGTACTTC. The chain employs TRBV5-1 and TRBJ2-5; maybe TRBD1 (5 bases). V was clipped by 0 bases and J by 2 bases, with 11 bases between them. The CDR3 has 15 residues. CDR1 SGHRS and CDR2 YFSETQ come from the germline V gene.

The rearrangement joins TRBV28 to TRBJ2-7; tentative D call: TRBD2 (5 bases). Germline CDR1 is MDHEN and CDR2 is SYDVKM. Trimming shortened V by 3 bases and J by 10 bases, and 13 bases separated the two germline ends. The CDR3 covers 12 residues. The chain's CDR3 is CASSFPSGSQYF. In DNA form, the CDR3 reads TGTGCCAGCAGTTTCCCGAGTGGGAGTCAGTACTTC.

This chain links TRBV4-2 with TRBJ2-7; possibly TRBD2 for D (6 bases). Trimming took 0 bases from V and 3 from J, leaving 9 bases between them. This CDR3 spans 14 amino acids. Germline V lookup: CDR1 LGHNA, CDR2 YNFKEQ. For the CDR3, the DNA is TGTGCCAGCAGCCAAGATCGGGGGAGCTACGAGCAGTACTTC. It encodes CASSQDRGSYEQYF.

The CDR3 region is CASSLSGQPRAYEQYF. DNA of the CDR3: TGTGCCAGCAGCTTATCGGGACAGCCCCGGGCCTACGAGCAGTACTTC. The V and J genes are TRBV7-2 and TRBJ2-7, with 7 bases lining up with TRBD1. This CDR3 contains 16 residues. The germline V gene encodes CDR1 SGHTA and CDR2 FQGNSA. Trimming removed 2 bases from V and 2 bases from J; junction bases left unmatched: 9.

The chain employs TRBV28 and TRBJ1-5; 7 bases agree with TRBD1. Germline trimming cut 6 bases from V and 2 bases from J; bases unmatched to any gene: 7. Germline assignment: CDR1 MDHEN and CDR2 SYDVKM. This CDR3 is built from 15 residues. CDR3 amino acids: CASRLTGQGNQPQHF. In DNA, the CDR3 is TGTGCCAGCAGGCTGACAGGGCAGGGCAATCAGCCCCAGCATTTT.

This clone was seen only once. CDR3 residues: CSVVEQNTEAFF. Here the CDR3 DNA reads TGCAGCGTTGTCGAACAGAACACTGAAGCTTTCTTT. The chain has TRBV29-1 and TRBJ1-1, with D unresolved. There are 12 residues in the CDR3. The V and J ends lost 4 bases and 1 base respectively, with 7 bases between them. From germline, CDR1 is SQVTM and CDR2 ANQGSEA.

The chain is built from TRBV6-1 and TRBJ1-2, with D unclear. Trimming removed 2 bases from V and 10 bases from J, with 14 bases in between. Germline V gives CDR1 MNHNS, CDR2 SASEGT. The CDR3 has 13 amino acids. In DNA, the CDR3 is TGTGCCAGCAGTGAATTGTCGCCGGCGGCCTACACCTTC. This translates into CASSELSPAAYTF.

This clone was seen only a few times. The V and J genes are TRBV5-1 and TRBJ2-3, with 12 bases that match TRBD1. Unmatched junction bases numbered 6, after V lost 4 bases and J lost 6 bases. The V gene's germline CDR1 is SGHRS and CDR2 YFSETQ. This CDR3 spans 15 amino acids. Written as DNA, the CDR3 is TGCGCCAGCAGCGGGGGACAGGGGGCGCGTGATACGCAGTATTTT. Residues: CASSGGQGARDTQYF. The full variable domain, completed using reference TRBV5-1 and TRBJ2-3, is KAGVTQTPRYLIKTRGQQVTLSCSPISGHRSVSWYQQTPGQGLQFLFEYFSETQRNKGNFPGRFSGRQFSNSRSEMNVSTLELGDSALYLCASSGGQGARDTQYFGPGTRLTVL.

The DNA of the CDR3 is TGCGCCAGCAGCTCCGGGACAGGGTATACCGGGGAGCTGTTTTTT. Translated: CASSSGTGYTGELFF. This rearrangement joins TRBV5-1 to TRBJ2-2; 9 nucleotides agree with TRBD1. With 3 bases clipped from V and 5 bases from J, the junction kept 5 bases outside the gene matches. Germline V lookup: CDR1 SGHRS, CDR2 YFSETQ. The CDR3 length is 15 residues.

J is TRBJ2-7 and V is TRBV15; 7 bases fit TRBD1. The CDR3 spans 14 residues. Germline V lookup: CDR1 LNHNV, CDR2 YYDKDF (reference sequence). V shed 3 bases, J shed 1 base, and the junction held 3 bases outside the gene matches. CDR3 nucleotides: TGTGCCACCAGCAGGAGACAGGGATCCTACGAGCAGTACTTC. Its translation is CATSRRQGSYEQYF. The entire variable domain, with the rest obtained from reference TRBV15 and TRBJ2-7, is as follows: DAMVIQNPRYQVTQFGKPVTLSCSQTLNHNVMYWYQQKSSQAPKLLFHYYDKDFNNEADTPDNFQSRRPNTSFCFLDIRSPGLGDTAMYLCATSRRQGSYEQYFGPGTRLTVT.

The J gene is TRBJ1-2, the V gene TRBV5-1; unclear D gene. The CDR3 has 12 residues. The V end lost 0 bases, the J end lost 6 bases, and 6 bases lay between the germline ends. The germline V gene has CDR1 SGHRS and CDR2 YFSETQ. The CDR3 here is CASSLGSDGYTF. DNA of the CDR3: TGCGCCAGCAGCTTGGGATCAGATGGCTACACCTTC.

This clone was counted a single time. The chain couples TRBV28 to TRBJ2-2; maybe TRBD2 (7 bases). V lost 4 bases, J lost 1 base, and 13 bases lay in between. The CDR3 contains 16 residues. CDR1 MDHEN and CDR2 SYDVKM come from the germline V gene. CDR3 in amino acids: CASSWEGTQNTGELFF. For the CDR3, the DNA is TGTGCCAGCAGTTGGGAGGGGACACAGAACACCGGGGAGCTGTTTTTT.

The CDR3 nucleotides read TGCGCCAGCAGCCAAGAGGGACAGGGGGCGTTTACCGGGGAGCTGTTTTTT. It encodes CASSQEGQGAFTGELFF. The rearrangement links TRBV4-3 to TRBJ2-2; 12 nucleotides align to TRBD1. V shed 0 bases, J shed 5 bases, and the junction held 4 bases outside the gene matches. The CDR3 sequence is 17 residues long. Germline V gene data show CDR1 as LGHNA and CDR2 as YSLEER.

The chain recombines TRBV15 with TRBJ2-7; D is possibly TRBD1 (6 bases). V was pared by 0 bases and J by 5 bases, with 11 bases between. The germline V gene has CDR1 LNHNV and CDR2 YYDKDF (reference sequence). The CDR3 loop spans 14 amino acids. CDR3 nucleotides: TGTGCCACCAGCAGAGAAGGCAGGGGCAACGAGCAGTACTTC. Translating it yields CATSREGRGNEQYF.

The V and J genes are TRBV2 and TRBJ2-5; D is perhaps TRBD2 (6 bases). The CDR3 consists of 15 residues. Germline V gives CDR1 SNHLY, CDR2 FYNNEI. V gave up 6 bases and J gave up 4 bases, with 18 bases separating them. CDR3 nucleotide sequence: TGTGCCAGCAGCTCGCCGGGACGGAGGGGAGAGACCCAGTACTTC. Translated, it gives CASSSPGRRGETQYF.

V usage is TRBV11-2 and J usage is TRBJ1-1; tentative D call: TRBD1 (5 bases). CDR3 length: 14 residues. Germline CDR1 and CDR2: SGHAT and FQNNGV. V was trimmed by 0 bases and J by 2 bases, leaving 7 bases between them. The CDR3 region has the DNA TGTGCCAGCAGCTTAGAGGGGGGTAACACTGAAGCTTTCTTT. Protein sequence: CASSLEGGNTEAFF.

This sequence joins TRBV5-4 and TRBJ2-7; 7 bases align to TRBD2. Unmatched junction bases numbered 5, after V lost 2 bases and J lost 0 bases. This CDR3 contains 15 residues. From germline, CDR1 is SGHNT and CDR2 YYREEE (reference sequence). For the CDR3, the DNA is TGTGCCAGCAGCTTCGGCGGGGGACCCTCCTACGAGCAGTACTTC. It translates to CASSFGGGPSYEQYF. Full variable domain (outside the CDR3, taken from reference TRBV5-4 and TRBJ2-7): ETGVTQSPTHLIKTRGQQVTLRCSSQSGHNTVSWYQQALGQGPQFIFQYYREEENGRGNFPPRFSGLQFPNYSSELNVNALELDDSALYLCASSFGGGPSYEQYFGPGTRLTVT.

This clone showed up just once. The chain combines TRBV7-9 with TRBJ2-7; possible D gene TRBD1, 6 bases. Trimming took off 5 bases at V and 6 bases at J, with 11 bases between the two ends. The CDR3 has 12 amino acids. In germline, CDR1 is SEHNR, CDR2 FQNEAQ (reference sequence). The CDR3 here is CASSEQGFEQYF. In nucleotides, the CDR3 is TGTGCCAGCAGCGAACAGGGATTCGAGCAGTACTTC. The whole variable domain, remainder taken from reference TRBV7-9 and TRBJ2-7, is DTGVSQNPRHKITKRGQNVTFRCDPISEHNRLYWYRQTLGQGPEFLTYFQNEAQLEKSRLLSDRFSAERPKGSFSTLEIQRTEQGDSAMYLCASSEQGFEQYFGPGTRLTVT.

The table lists this clone with a count of one. This same CDR3 is encoded by further DNA sequences in the sample. V usage is TRBV30 and J usage is TRBJ1-1; the D is unclear. This CDR3 is built from 13 residues. Germline V lookup: CDR1 GTSNPN, CDR2 SVGIG (reference sequence). Trimming cost V 3 bases and J 2 bases, with 10 bases left between them. The CDR3 DNA sequence: TGTGCCTGGAGCATCCAGGAAAACACTGAAGCTTTCTTT. It encodes CAWSIQENTEAFF.

The chain couples TRBV10-2 to TRBJ2-1; TRBD2 matches at 15 bases. From germline, CDR1 is WSHSY and CDR2 SAAADI. Trimming cost V 6 bases and J 8 bases; bases outside gene matches: 2. The CDR3 runs to 14 residues. The CDR3 protein is CASRGLAGGHEQFF. CDR3 DNA sequence: TGCGCCAGCAGGGGACTAGCGGGGGGACATGAGCAGTTCTTC.

V is TRBV27 and J is TRBJ2-7, with TRBD2 matching 7 bases. Trimming at V came to 2 bases and at J to 2 bases, leaving 6 bases not matched to a gene. In germline, CDR1 is MNHEY, CDR2 SMNVEV (reference sequence). This CDR3 is built from 15 residues. The CDR3 sequence: CASSLGGGSPYEQYF. The CDR3 DNA reads as TGTGCCAGCAGTTTAGGGGGGGGATCCCCCTACGAGCAGTACTTC.

The chain combines TRBV9 with TRBJ1-3; D remains unclear. CDR1 is SGDLS and CDR2 is YYNGEE in the germline V gene. This CDR3 is 14 amino acids long. Trimming took 0 bases from V and 2 from J, leaving 6 bases between them. CDR3 residues: CASSVGRAGNTIYF. DNA for the CDR3: TGTGCCAGCAGCGTAGGGAGGGCTGGAAACACCATATATTTT.

V and J are TRBV30 and TRBJ1-1; 7 nucleotides align to TRBD1. CDR1 GTSNPN and CDR2 SVGIG come from the germline V gene (reference sequence). J was trimmed by 2 bases and V by 3 bases; bases with no gene match: 9. This CDR3 has 15 amino acids. This CDR3 is CAWRVGDRVNTEAFF. DNA of the CDR3: TGTGCCTGGAGGGTAGGTGACAGGGTTAACACTGAAGCTTTCTTT. Together with reference TRBV30 and TRBJ1-1, the CDR3 gives the full variable domain: SQTIHQWPATLVQPVGSPLSLECTVEGTSNPNLYWYRQAAGRGLQLLFYSVGIGQISSEVPQNLSASRPQDRQFILSSKKLLLSDSGFYLCAWRVGDRVNTEAFFGQGTRLTVV.